Shown below are 21 T cell receptor beta chains from a single sample sequenced in a study of vaccination and CD4 T cells after COVID-19 (dated by TCRdb to between 2021 and 2024). Their antigens remain unidentified. Reading the label with the study, this specimen's treatment or condition is: roughly 10-day PBMC culture with coronavirus spike peptide pools or control peptides (ViraFEST assay). Library generation was performed with PCR. The run used an Illumina iSeq 100. DNA from cultured CD4+ T cells underwent TCR sequencing with the Oncomine TCR Beta short-read assay at the Johns Hopkins FTIC core. TCRdb itself trimmed the public reads at Q25 with fastp, ran MiXCR and retained productive beta chains. Rows with one shared CDR3 protein collapse into an entry with the most common genes and DNA. The sample table shows about 20,000 distinct CDR3 sequences, and 38% are seen once. Less than 20% of the sample rests with the top ten.

The sample in question was CD4+ T cells from blood, cultured in vitro, obtained before SARS-CoV-2 vaccination. Receptors originate from a human donor who received a COVID-19 vaccine.

The chain links TRBV19 to TRBJ1-1; tentative D call: TRBD1 (6 bases). Germline CDR1 LNHDA, CDR2 SQIVND (reference sequence). With 7 bases removed from V and 3 bases from J, the gap between germline ends came to 18 bases. The CDR3 extends over 15 amino acids. DNA for the CDR3: TGTGCCAGTACCATCAATTGGGGGGGCGACACTGAAGCTTTCTTT. Residues: CASTINWGGDTEAFF.

This clonotype occurred a few times. CDR3 residues: CATSEGTRQTQYF. The CDR3 DNA reads TGTGCCACCAGTGAGGGTACAAGGCAGACCCAGTACTTC. The J gene is TRBJ2-5, the V gene TRBV24-1, with D uncertain. V lost 4 bases, J lost 6 bases, and 11 bases lay in between. Germline V gives CDR1 KGHDR, CDR2 SFDVKD. The length of the CDR3 is 13 residues.

The chain combines TRBV12-3 or TRBV12-4 with TRBJ2-7, with 7 bases matching TRBD1. The CDR3 loop spans 13 amino acids. The J segment lost 5 bases and the V segment lost 8 bases, leaving 9 bases of the junction unmatched. DNA for the CDR3: TGTGCCAGCGGTGTAAGGGGGCGGGACGAGCAGTACTTC. It yields the protein CASGVRGRDEQYF.

This chain links TRBV19 with TRBJ2-6, with D unclear. Looked up from germline, CDR1 is LNHDA and CDR2 is SQIVND (reference sequence). The V end lost 1 base, the J end lost 0 bases, and 13 bases lay between the germline ends. The CDR3 is made up of 18 amino acids. The CDR3: CASSIGTVTSSGANVLTF. DNA of the CDR3: TGTGCCAGTAGTATAGGAACAGTAACGAGCTCTGGGGCCAACGTCCTGACTTTC.

J is TRBJ2-7 and V is TRBV12-3 or TRBV12-4; 9 bases match TRBD1. The CDR3 runs to 11 residues. With 6 bases clipped from V and 6 bases from J, the junction kept 0 bases outside the gene matches. The DNA of the CDR3 is TGTGCCAGCAGACAGGGGGCCGAGCAGTACTTC. It yields the protein CASRQGAEQYF.

This clonotype was seen a few times. The V call is TRBV18, the J call TRBJ2-3; TRBD2 is a possible D gene (6 bases). The CDR3 extends over 15 amino acids. Trimming pared 2 bases from V and 5 bases from J, leaving 14 bases between. The germline gives CDR1 KGHSH, CDR2 LQKENI. This CDR3 is CASSPSHGTLDTQYF. CDR3 nucleotides: TGTGCCAGCTCACCATCCCACGGGACTTTAGATACGCAGTATTTT.

The chain joins TRBV6-5 to TRBJ1-1; 8 nucleotides agree with TRBD1. Germline loops: CDR1 MNHEY, CDR2 SVGAGI. The CDR3 contains 15 residues. Trimming cost V 0 bases and J 4 bases; bases outside gene matches: 4. The CDR3 DNA sequence: TGTGCCAGCAGTTACTCGTGGACAGGGAGCACTGAAGCTTTCTTT. As protein: CASSYSWTGSTEAFF.

There are a few counts of this clonotype. The chain joins TRBV25-1 to TRBJ1-2, with a tentative D call TRBD1 (5 bases). The germline gives CDR1 MGHDK, CDR2 SYGVNS. Trimming took 4 bases from V and 2 from J, leaving 11 bases between them. This CDR3 spans 14 amino acids. The CDR3 here is CASSASGRNYGYTF. DNA for the CDR3: TGTGCCAGCAGTGCCTCGGGACGCAACTATGGCTACACCTTC.

This clonotype is judged large. The V gene is TRBV6-1, the J gene TRBJ2-7; D may be TRBD1 or TRBD2 (5 bases each). Germline-derived CDR1 and CDR2 are MNHNS and SASEGT. Trimming took off 6 bases at V and 0 bases at J, with 12 bases between the two ends. This CDR3 is 14 amino acids long. Written as DNA, the CDR3 is TGTGCCAGCAGGCAAGGGACCTCCTCCTACGAGCAGTACTTC. This sequence encodes CASRQGTSSYEQYF.

This clonotype was detected only a few times. The chain uses TRBV20-1 and TRBJ1-2, with 10 bases matching TRBD1. The CDR3 is 17 amino acids. The V segment lost 1 base and the J segment 5 bases; nucleotides outside the gene matches: 13. Germline CDR1 and CDR2: DFQATT and SNEGSKA (reference sequence). CDR3 nucleotides: TGCAGTGCTAGAGTCCGAAGTCAGGACAGGGGGTCTTATGGCTACACCTTC. As protein: CSARVRSQDRGSYGYTF.

The J gene is TRBJ1-5, the V gene TRBV24-1, with 7 bases lining up with TRBD1. The CDR3 consists of 14 residues. CDR1 KGHDR and CDR2 SFDVKD come from the germline V gene. V gave up 4 bases and J gave up 7 bases; unmatched junction bases: 6. The CDR3 spells CATSEGQVGQPQHF. For the CDR3, the DNA is TGTGCCACCAGTGAAGGACAGGTCGGGCAGCCCCAGCATTTT.

This clonotype showed up just a few times. The chain links TRBV25-1 to TRBJ2-7; D call uncertain. V lost 6 bases and J 2 bases, leaving 14 bases between the germline ends. The CDR3 is 14 amino acids. The germline CDR1 and CDR2 sequences are MGHDK and SYGVNS. DNA of the CDR3: TGTGCCAGCAGCACCGACGGCTGGACCTACGAGCAGTACTTC. It is translated as CASSTDGWTYEQYF.

In this sample, this clonotype turned up a few times. This CDR3 is CASSLSKVLGTEAFF. The DNA for the CDR3 is TGTGCCAGCAGCTTATCAAAGGTCCTAGGCACTGAAGCTTTCTTT. The chain employs TRBV7-2 and TRBJ1-1; D is uncertain. Germline V CDR1 and CDR2: SGHTA, FQGNSA. The ends were cut back, 2 bases at V and 4 bases at J, with 14 bases in the middle. This CDR3 has 15 residues.

The V call is TRBV11-2, the J call TRBJ1-4; D is perhaps TRBD1 (6 bases). The CDR3 extends over 17 amino acids. Germline CDR1 SGHAT, CDR2 FQNNGV. V lost 2 bases to trimming and J lost 0 bases, with 13 bases between them. CDR3 protein: CASSLPGTPTTNEKLFF. The CDR3, as DNA: TGTGCCAGCAGCTTACCCGGGACACCCACAACTAATGAAAAACTGTTTTTT.

The genes are TRBV5-6 and TRBJ2-3; D unresolved. The length of the CDR3 is 16 residues. From germline, CDR1 is SGHDT and CDR2 YYEEEE. The V end was cut by 2 bases, the J end by 2 bases, with 15 bases between. The CDR3, as DNA: TGTGCCAGCAGCTTTATACCTCCTTGGTCCACAGATACGCAGTATTTT. As protein: CASSFIPPWSTDTQYF. Variable domain in full (rest from reference TRBV5-6 and TRBJ2-3): DAGVTQSPTHLIKTRGQQVTLRCSPKSGHDTVSWYQQALGQGPQFIFQYYEEEERQRGNFPDRFSGHQFPNYSSELNVNALLLGDSALYLCASSFIPPWSTDTQYFGPGTRLTVL.

The chain employs TRBV28 and TRBJ1-2; the D gene is possibly TRBD1 (5 bases). Trimming took 6 bases from V and 4 from J, leaving 12 bases between them. CDR3 length equals 13 residues. Germline values: CDR1 MDHEN, CDR2 SYDVKM. CDR3 bases: TGTGCCAGCAGAGAGGGGACGGTCTATGGCTACACCTTC. This translates into CASREGTVYGYTF.

The CDR3 loop is CATSDHRGLTGELFF. The CDR3 coding sequence is TGTGCCACCAGTGATCACAGGGGCCTCACCGGGGAGCTGTTTTTT. The V call is TRBV24-1, the J call TRBJ2-2; 7 bases align to TRBD1. The germline CDR1 and CDR2 sequences are KGHDR and SFDVKD. J was trimmed by 4 bases and V by 3 bases; bases with no gene match: 4. The CDR3 spans 15 residues.

The chain links TRBV10-3 to TRBJ2-3, with D possibly matching TRBD1 (6 bases). CDR1 is ENHRY, CDR2 SYGVKD, per germline. The CDR3 runs to 19 residues. The V end was cut by 4 bases, the J end by 6 bases, with 29 bases between. The chain's CDR3 is CAISAKTHTGTSGPDTQYF. The CDR3 bases are TGTGCCATCAGTGCGAAAACTCACACCGGGACATCCGGACCGGATACGCAGTATTTT.

The rearrangement joins TRBV20-1 to TRBJ2-5; TRBD1 agrees at 9 bases. The germline V gene encodes CDR1 DFQATT and CDR2 SNEGSKA (reference sequence). The length of the CDR3 is 16 residues. V trimming: 0 bases; J trimming: 5 bases; junction bases outside the gene matches: 10. CDR3 amino acids: CSARDSRTGDRETQYF. In nucleotides, the CDR3 is TGCAGTGCTAGAGATTCCCGGACAGGGGATCGGGAGACCCAGTACTTC.

The chain combines TRBV20-1 with TRBJ2-5, with 10 bases lining up with TRBD2. J lost 7 bases, V lost 1 base, and 6 bases had no gene match. The CDR3 extends over 14 amino acids. Germline V lookup: CDR1 DFQATT, CDR2 SNEGSKA (reference sequence). Here the CDR3 DNA reads TGCAGTGCTAGAGGCCAGCGGGGGGGCGGGACCCAGTACTTC. Amino acids: CSARGQRGGGTQYF.

The chain employs TRBV2 and TRBJ2-7, with TRBD2 matching over 7 bases. CDR3 size: 11 residues. The trim removed 10 bases at V and 2 bases at J, leaving 2 bases unmatched. CDR1 and CDR2 (germline): SNHLY, FYNNEI. The CDR3 nucleotides are TGTGCCACTGGACTAGCCTACGAGCAGTACTTC. This translates into CATGLAYEQYF.